What follows are 30 T cell receptor beta chains derived from one specimen sequenced in a study of blood T cells in healthy people across ages. A second PCR, run for about 6 to 11 cycles, used a sample-barcoded 5' primer plus a J-beta primer mix. TCRdb re-called the 5' RACE reads with MiXCR, one entry per CDR3 protein. The sample includes approximately 810,000 distinct CDR3 sequences, around 28% of them seen just once. The sequenced sample consisted of blood. Every receptor here comes from a woman of 80 years or more in good health.

This clonotype was detected ten times or more. V gene TRBV7-2 combines with J gene TRBJ2-1, with 9 bases aligning to TRBD1. The germline V gene has CDR1 SGHTA and CDR2 FQGNSA. Trimming removed 5 bases from V and 3 bases from J; junction bases left unmatched: 5. CDR3 size: 15 residues. The CDR3, as DNA: TGTGCCAGCAGCCCGGACAGGGGAGGCTACAATGAGCAGTTCTTC. It yields the protein CASSPDRGGYNEQFF.

Worth noting for this clonotype: A much bigger clone sits one base away, suggesting this may be a read error. The chain links TRBV6-2 or TRBV6-3 to TRBJ2-5; D remains unclear. In germline, CDR1 is MNHEY, CDR2 SVGEGT. The V end lost 6 bases, the J end lost 6 bases, and 14 bases lay between the germline ends. The CDR3 totals 13 residues. As DNA, the CDR3 is TGTGCCAGCAGGGGGATAGCTCGGCAGACCCAGTACTTC. It translates to CASRGIARQTQYF.

The chain uses TRBV15 and TRBJ2-3; no clear D gene. Germline V gene lookup returns CDR1 LNHNV and CDR2 YYDKDF (reference sequence). The V gene lost 0 bases and the J gene lost 2 bases, with 6 bases spanning the gap. The CDR3 is 14 residues long. This CDR3 is CATSRDGFTDTQYF. CDR3 coding DNA: TGTGCCACCAGCAGAGATGGCTTCACAGATACGCAGTATTTT.

This clonotype was found many times. This sequence joins TRBV7-2 and TRBJ1-5, with 7 bases that match TRBD1. The CDR3 loop spans 15 amino acids. Germline values: CDR1 SGHTA, CDR2 FQGNSA. Trimming removed 1 base from V and 6 bases from J; junction bases left unmatched: 6. The CDR3 here is CASSLGGTAVQPQHF. CDR3 nucleotides: TGTGCCAGCAGCTTAGGAGGGACAGCGGTTCAGCCCCAGCATTTT. Combining the CDR3 with reference TRBV7-2 and TRBJ1-5 gives the whole variable domain GAGVSQSPSNKVTEKGKDVELRCDPISGHTALYWYRQSLGQGLEFLIYFQGNSAPDKSGLPSDRFSAERTGGSVSTLTIQRTQQEDSAVYLCASSLGGTAVQPQHFGDGTRLSIL.

The rearrangement uses TRBV11-3 and TRBJ2-1; either TRBD1 or TRBD2 may supply D (5 bases each). V was trimmed by 2 bases and J by 5 bases, leaving 7 bases between them. Germline CDR1 and CDR2: SGHNT and YENEEA. This CDR3 has 13 residues. This CDR3 is CASSLMGHNEQFF. CDR3 bases: TGTGCCAGCAGCTTAATGGGACACAATGAGCAGTTCTTC.

The chain employs TRBV4-3 and TRBJ2-2; 9 nucleotides line up with TRBD2. The germline CDR1 and CDR2 sequences are LGHNA and YSLEER. This CDR3 is built from 20 residues. V lost 0 bases to trimming and J lost 3 bases; unmatched junction nucleotides: 14. The CDR3 reads CASSQDRFGAGGPHTGELFF. The DNA for the CDR3 is TGCGCCAGCAGCCAAGATAGGTTCGGAGCGGGGGGTCCTCACACCGGGGAGCTGTTTTTT.

This clonotype was picked up many times. The chain uses TRBV4-3 and TRBJ1-5; 10 bases line up with TRBD1. This CDR3 spans 15 amino acids. Germline loops: CDR1 LGHNA, CDR2 YSLEER. V lost 4 bases, J lost 5 bases, and 5 bases stayed unmatched. The CDR3 DNA reads as TGCGCCAGCAGCCGTGGGACAGGGGCGTATCAGCCCCAGCATTTT. It specifies CASSRGTGAYQPQHF.

This clonotype was observed at least ten times. This rearrangement joins TRBV6-5 to TRBJ2-7; 9 bases match TRBD2. Germline lookup yields CDR1 MNHEY and CDR2 SVGAGI. This CDR3 spans 16 amino acids. Trimming took 6 bases from V and 1 from J; bases not matched to a gene: 10. The CDR3 DNA reads TGTGCCAGCAGGCAGAGTTCTAGCGGGGCGTCCTACGAGCAGTACTTC. Translating gives CASRQSSSGASYEQYF.

Turning to this clonotype: The junction differs from germline at one of its ends, possibly a read error. The V gene is TRBV30, the J gene TRBJ1-5, with D possibly being TRBD1 (5 bases). The CDR3 is 13 amino acids. Germline V gene sequence: CDR1 GTSNPN, CDR2 SVGIG (reference sequence). In DNA, the CDR3 is TGTGCCGGGAGTTTGGAGGGGAATCAGCCCCAGCATTTT. It encodes CAGSLEGNQPQHF.

At least ten counts were recorded for this clonotype. This chain links TRBV7-9 with TRBJ1-2; maybe TRBD1 (5 bases). Trimming removed 7 bases from V and 6 bases from J, with 12 bases in between. The length of the CDR3 is 12 residues. Looked up from germline, CDR1 is SEHNR and CDR2 is FQNEAQ (reference sequence). The CDR3 spells CASNLAGDGYTF. The CDR3 DNA is TGTGCCAGCAACCTCGCGGGGGATGGCTACACCTTC.

This clonotype occurred many times. The rearrangement uses TRBV7-2 and TRBJ2-4; D not resolved. Germline V gives CDR1 SGHTA, CDR2 FQGNSA. This CDR3 comprises 18 residues. V lost 5 bases and J lost 1, with 21 bases in between. The CDR3 region is CASSPQSHNLVAKNIQYF. DNA of the CDR3: TGTGCCAGCAGCCCACAGTCGCACAACCTAGTGGCCAAAAACATTCAGTACTTC. Full variable domain (outside the CDR3, taken from reference TRBV7-2 and TRBJ2-4): GAGVSQSPSNKVTEKGKDVELRCDPISGHTALYWYRQSLGQGLEFLIYFQGNSAPDKSGLPSDRFSAERTGGSVSTLTIQRTQQEDSAVYLCASSPQSHNLVAKNIQYFGAGTRLSVL.

V gene TRBV20-1 combines with J gene TRBJ2-1, with 9 bases aligning to TRBD2. Germline V lookup: CDR1 DFQATT, CDR2 SNEGSKA (reference sequence). Germline trimming cut 3 bases from V and 5 bases from J; bases unmatched to any gene: 8. This CDR3 has 15 residues. The CDR3, as DNA: TGCAGTGCTAGGTACGGCCTAGCGGGGAACAATGAGCAGTTCTTC. It codes for CSARYGLAGNNEQFF.

This clonotype has just one count. In DNA form, the CDR3 reads TGTGCCAGCTCACCAGGGTTGGGGACAGGGGATAGCAATCAGCCCCAGCATTTT. The encoded protein is CASSPGLGTGDSNQPQHF. This chain joins TRBV18 and TRBJ1-5; TRBD1 matches at 10 bases. The length of the CDR3 is 18 residues. V gave up 2 bases and J gave up 0 bases; unmatched junction bases: 7. Germline CDR1 and CDR2: KGHSH and LQKENI.

The V gene is TRBV20-1, the J gene TRBJ2-5, with TRBD2 identical over 12 bases. With the DNA end fitting TRBJ2-7 better, the J assignment may be wrong. This CDR3 has 17 residues. Germline CDR1 and CDR2: DFQATT and SNEGSKA (reference sequence). The CDR3 loop is CSATGLAGAPKEDEQYF. DNA of the CDR3: TGCAGTGCTACGGGACTAGCGGGCGCCCCAAAAGAGGACGAGCAGTACTTC.

V is TRBV30 and J is TRBJ2-6; unclear D gene. Germline V gene sequence: CDR1 GTSNPN, CDR2 SVGIG (reference sequence). With 7 bases removed from V and 2 bases from J, the gap between germline ends came to 15 bases. The CDR3 consists of 15 residues. DNA of the CDR3: TGTGCCTCAAGAGTGGCCGGGCCTGGGGCCAACGTCCTGACTTTC. Translated, it gives CASRVAGPGANVLTF.

This clonotype was seen a handful of times. V and J are TRBV7-8 and TRBJ2-2, with 7 bases that match TRBD1. Germline V gives CDR1 SGHVS, CDR2 FQNEAQ. Losses at the gene ends were 5 bases for V and 7 bases for J; bases not matched to a gene: 13. The CDR3 consists of 16 residues. The CDR3 coding sequence is TGTGCCAGCAGCGTTGACAGGGATATTATGCGCGGGGAGCTGTTTTTT. It is translated as CASSVDRDIMRGELFF.

This clonotype was seen a handful of times. The chain combines TRBV21-1 with TRBJ2-7; TRBD1 was called by the table and not checked on the DNA. TRBV21-1 is labeled a pseudogene. The length of the CDR3 is 17 residues. The CDR3 DNA follows: TGTGCCAGCAGCAAGGAGGGACAGGGGCCCCGCTCCTACGAGCAGTACTTC. Translating it yields CASSKEGQGPRSYEQYF.

The gene calls are TRBV7-2 and TRBJ2-2, with 7 bases identical to TRBD2. This CDR3 is built from 15 residues. V shed 5 bases and J 6 bases; nucleotides not matched to a gene: 9. Germline V gene data show CDR1 as SGHTA and CDR2 as FQGNSA. This chain's CDR3 is CASSPWTTSAGELFF. The CDR3 bases are TGTGCCAGCAGCCCGTGGACTACTAGCGCCGGGGAGCTGTTTTTT.

The chain uses TRBV18 and TRBJ1-2, with no clear D. The CDR3 covers 14 residues. Trimming removed 2 bases from V and 4 bases from J, with 11 bases in between. The V gene's germline CDR1 is KGHSH and CDR2 LQKENI. For the CDR3, the DNA is TGTGCCAGCTCACCAAAGGCAGCCTCCTATGGCTACACCTTC. Translated, it gives CASSPKAASYGYTF.

Comments on this clonotype: Being one base from a much bigger clone, this may be a read error. This chain joins TRBV5-1 and TRBJ1-5, with D tentatively TRBD1 (6 bases). The CDR3 is made up of 16 amino acids. Between the trimmed V and J ends, which lost 2 bases and 5 bases, there was a span of 17 bases. In germline, CDR1 is SGHRS, CDR2 YFSETQ. CDR3 loop: CASSLGGTGCDQPQHF. The CDR3 DNA sequence: TGCGCCAGCAGCTTAGGGGGAACCGGTTGCGATCAGCCCCAGCATTTT.

This chain links TRBV3-1 with TRBJ2-1; TRBD2 is a possible D gene (5 bases). The CDR3 spans 14 residues. CDR1 LGHDT and CDR2 YNNKEL come from the germline V gene (reference sequence). Trimming cost V 1 base and J 4 bases, with 8 bases left between them. For the CDR3, the DNA is TGTGCCAGCAGCCAAGTGACGGGGTACAATGAGCAGTTCTTC. It is translated as CASSQVTGYNEQFF.

This clonotype was recorded many times. The chain is built from TRBV27 and TRBJ2-3; 7 nucleotides agree with TRBD1. The CDR3 is made up of 14 amino acids. V trimming: 6 bases; J trimming: 1 base; junction bases outside the gene matches: 4. Per germline, CDR1 MNHEY and CDR2 SMNVEV (reference sequence). In DNA form, the CDR3 reads TGTGCCAGCAGCGACAGGGCCCGCACAGATACGCAGTATTTT. Encoded protein: CASSDRARTDTQYF.

The chain carries TRBV7-2 and TRBJ2-5; weak D call: TRBD1 (5 bases). CDR3 length: 14 residues. Trimming took 1 base from V and 11 from J, leaving 17 bases between them. Germline V gene lookup returns CDR1 SGHTA and CDR2 FQGNSA. This CDR3 reads CASSLDRNLREQYF. DNA of the CDR3: TGTGCCAGCAGCTTAGACAGGAATCTACGAGAGCAGTACTTC. Full variable domain (outside the CDR3, taken from reference TRBV7-2 and TRBJ2-5): GAGVSQSPSNKVTEKGKDVELRCDPISGHTALYWYRQSLGQGLEFLIYFQGNSAPDKSGLPSDRFSAERTGGSVSTLTIQRTQQEDSAVYLCASSLDRNLREQYFGPGTRLLVL.

A word on this clonotype: The junction departs from germline at one end; a sequencing error may be responsible. The gene calls are TRBV30 and TRBJ1-2; D gene unclear. Germline CDR1 GTSNPN, CDR2 SVGIG (reference sequence). The CDR3 loop spans 13 amino acids. The CDR3 reads CARSPTFNAGYTF. In DNA form, the CDR3 reads TGTGCCCGGAGTCCCACGTTCAATGCTGGCTACACCTTC.

This clonotype was found many times. The chain couples TRBV6-5 to TRBJ2-7; 7 bases align to TRBD2. Germline trimming cut 6 bases from V and 4 bases from J; bases unmatched to any gene: 12. This CDR3 region has 15 residues. Per germline, CDR1 MNHEY and CDR2 SVGAGI. The CDR3 DNA reads as TGTGCCAGCAGGATGACGGTAGCGGGTCCTTACGAGCAGTACTTC. It specifies CASRMTVAGPYEQYF.

Regarding this clonotype: Since a much larger clone is just one base distant, this may be a read error. The gene calls are TRBV28 and TRBJ2-7; TRBD1 agrees at 7 bases. Germline CDR1 reads MDHEN; CDR2 reads SYDVKM. This CDR3 comprises 13 residues. J gave up 1 base and V 6 bases, and 3 bases lay outside the gene matches. The chain's CDR3 is CASRMGQSYEQYF. In DNA, the CDR3 is TGTGCCAGCAGGATGGGACAGTCCTACGAGCAGTACTTC.

The CDR3 DNA sequence: TGTGCCAGCAGCTTTGAAGGGGGGCCTGGCACAGATACGCAGTATTTT. Protein product: CASSFEGGPGTDTQYF. The genes are TRBV5-4 and TRBJ2-3, with D possibly called TRBD1 or TRBD2 (6 bases each). Trimming took 2 bases from V and 1 from J, leaving 14 bases between them. Germline assignment: CDR1 SGHNT and CDR2 YYREEE (reference sequence). The CDR3 loop spans 16 amino acids. Full variable domain (missing parts from reference TRBV5-4 and TRBJ2-3): ETGVTQSPTHLIKTRGQQVTLRCSSQSGHNTVSWYQQALGQGPQFIFQYYREEENGRGNFPPRFSGLQFPNYSSELNVNALELDDSALYLCASSFEGGPGTDTQYFGPGTRLTVL.

The gene calls are TRBV7-2 and TRBJ2-1; 9 nucleotides match TRBD2. The CDR3 contains 15 residues. CDR1 SGHTA and CDR2 FQGNSA come from the germline V gene. J was trimmed by 8 bases and V by 9 bases; bases with no gene match: 14. The CDR3: CASRRVLAGLDEQFF. For the CDR3, the DNA is TGTGCCAGTAGGCGCGTCCTAGCGGGATTGGATGAGCAGTTCTTC.

In the case of this clonotype: A clone one base away is much larger, so this may be a read error. The gene calls are TRBV11-2 and TRBJ2-5, with 10 bases that match TRBD2. The CDR3 has 16 amino acids. The germline V gene has CDR1 SGHAT and CDR2 FQNNGV. Trimming at V came to 5 bases and at J to 11 bases, leaving 17 bases not matched to a gene. For the CDR3, the DNA is TGTGCCAGCAGCCAAGGAGGTAGCGGGGGGTCGGATGAGCAGTACTTC. Translated, it gives CASSQGGSGGSDEQYF.

This clonotype was counted between two and nine times. The chain has TRBV9 and TRBJ2-3, with 10 bases lining up with TRBD1. The CDR3 runs 15 residues. Germline V gene sequence: CDR1 SGDLS, CDR2 YYNGEE. V shed 3 bases and J 6 bases; nucleotides not matched to a gene: 7. The chain's CDR3 is CASSASTGGGDTQYF. Here the CDR3 DNA reads TGTGCCAGCAGCGCCTCGACAGGGGGCGGGGATACGCAGTATTTT.